Following are 9 T cell receptor beta chains from one sample sequenced in a study of T-cell reconstitution after alpha-beta-depleted transplantation in children. Library preparation (for TCRbeta) was performed with unique molecular identifiers. Via MiXCR, TCRdb re-called the PCR reads, giving one row per CDR3 protein. The data hold about 250,000 distinct CDR3 sequences, with roughly a quarter observed a single time. This specimen was PBMCs, mostly from graft donor cells, taken 360 days after TCRalphabeta/CD19-depleted stem cell transplant. The origin of the receptors is a female patient between 2 and 10 years old who had a stem cell transplant for congenital amegakaryocytic thrombocytopenia, so the T cells may come from the graft donor.

Only a few counts were recorded for this clonotype. The V call is TRBV2, the J call TRBJ2-1, with D perhaps TRBD1 or TRBD2 (5 bases each). CDR3 length equals 16 residues. Germline loops: CDR1 SNHLY, CDR2 FYNNEI. V was cut by 7 bases and J by 8 bases, with 24 bases left in between. This chain's CDR3 is CASTRLVVLGEYEQFF. CDR3 DNA: TGTGCCAGCACCCGGTTAGTTGTTTTGGGGGAATATGAGCAGTTCTTC.

The V and J genes are TRBV4-1 and TRBJ2-1; unclear D gene. V dropped 0 bases and J dropped 0 bases, with 18 bases sitting between them. CDR1 is MGHRA, CDR2 YSYEKL, per germline. The CDR3 sequence is 19 residues long. CDR3 in amino acids: CASSQEGKIGGSSYNEQFF. The CDR3 DNA is TGCGCCAGCAGCCAAGAAGGGAAAATAGGCGGAAGCTCCTACAATGAGCAGTTCTTC.

This chain connects TRBV29-1 to TRBJ1-1, with D perhaps TRBD1 (6 bases). Germline V gives CDR1 SQVTM, CDR2 ANQGSEA. This CDR3 contains 11 residues. The CDR3: CSQGLGTEAFF. CDR3 DNA: TGCAGTCAGGGGCTGGGGACTGAAGCTTTCTTT. The full variable domain, with the rest looked up from reference TRBV29-1 and TRBJ1-1, is SAVISQKPSRDICQRGTSLTIQCQVDSQVTMMFWYRQQPGQSLTLIATANQGSEATYESGFVIDKFPISRPNLTFSTLTVSNMSPEDSSIYLCSQGLGTEAFFGQGTRLTVV.

This clonotype appeared a few times. The chain is built from TRBV7-8 and TRBJ2-5, with D uncertain. V lost 4 bases, J lost 7 bases, and 16 bases lay in between. There are 14 residues in the CDR3. Per the germline V gene, CDR1 is SGHVS and CDR2 is FQNEAQ. The CDR3 spells CASSYRRSLGTQYF. The CDR3 DNA sequence: TGTGCCAGCAGCTACCGGCGATCCCTGGGGACCCAGTACTTC.

This clonotype was observed a few times. The rearrangement uses TRBV7-9 and TRBJ2-2; D might be TRBD1 or TRBD2, each matching 6 bases. Trimming shortened V by 5 bases and J by 0 bases, and 16 bases separated the two germline ends. The germline CDR1 and CDR2 sequences are SEHNR and FQNEAQ (reference sequence). The CDR3 totals 17 residues. CDR3 sequence: CASSPRAGGANTGELFF. The CDR3, as DNA: TGTGCCAGCAGCCCCCGGGCCGGGGGCGCGAACACCGGGGAGCTGTTTTTT.

This chain links TRBV7-9 with TRBJ1-4; D remains ambiguous. CDR3 length equals 13 residues. CDR1 SEHNR and CDR2 FQNEAQ come from the germline V gene (reference sequence). Trimming cost V 0 bases and J 1 base, with 0 bases left between them. The CDR3: CASSLATNEKLFF. CDR3 DNA: TGTGCCAGCAGCTTAGCAACTAATGAAAAACTGTTTTTT.

CDR3 sequence (DNA): TGTGCCAGCAGCAACAAGATAGGGTCAGGCCCGACTAGCTCCCGAGATAATAAAGAGACCCAGTACTTC. Its protein is CASSNKIGSGPTSSRDNKETQYF. The chain carries TRBV4-2 and TRBJ2-5; 7 nucleotides line up with TRBD2. The germline gives CDR1 LGHNA, CDR2 YNFKEQ. The V segment lost 5 bases and the J segment 3 bases; nucleotides outside the gene matches: 33. This CDR3 is built from 23 residues.

There are a few counts of this clonotype. The chain carries TRBV6-5 and TRBJ2-3, with D possibly TRBD1 on 6 matching bases. With 2 bases removed from V and 4 bases from J, the gap between germline ends came to 16 bases. The CDR3 is 16 amino acids. Germline CDR1 MNHEY, CDR2 SVGAGI. The CDR3 loop is CASSYALQGASDTQYF. The CDR3 nucleotides read TGTGCCAGCAGTTACGCCCTACAGGGAGCATCAGATACGCAGTATTTT.

The chain is built from TRBV15 and TRBJ1-4; D is possibly TRBD1 (6 bases). The CDR3 consists of 15 residues. V gave up 6 bases and J gave up 5 bases, with 16 bases separating them. Germline V gene lookup returns CDR1 LNHNV and CDR2 YYDKDF (reference sequence). CDR3 region: CATSRSTGKNEKLFF. The CDR3 DNA reads as TGTGCCACCAGTAGAAGTACAGGGAAGAATGAAAAACTGTTTTTT. The full variable domain, in which reference TRBV15 and TRBJ1-4 provide the parts outside the CDR3, is DAMVIQNPRYQVTQFGKPVTLSCSQTLNHNVMYWYQQKSSQAPKLLFHYYDKDFNNEADTPDNFQSRRPNTSFCFLDIRSPGLGDTAMYLCATSRSTGKNEKLFFGSGTQLSVL.